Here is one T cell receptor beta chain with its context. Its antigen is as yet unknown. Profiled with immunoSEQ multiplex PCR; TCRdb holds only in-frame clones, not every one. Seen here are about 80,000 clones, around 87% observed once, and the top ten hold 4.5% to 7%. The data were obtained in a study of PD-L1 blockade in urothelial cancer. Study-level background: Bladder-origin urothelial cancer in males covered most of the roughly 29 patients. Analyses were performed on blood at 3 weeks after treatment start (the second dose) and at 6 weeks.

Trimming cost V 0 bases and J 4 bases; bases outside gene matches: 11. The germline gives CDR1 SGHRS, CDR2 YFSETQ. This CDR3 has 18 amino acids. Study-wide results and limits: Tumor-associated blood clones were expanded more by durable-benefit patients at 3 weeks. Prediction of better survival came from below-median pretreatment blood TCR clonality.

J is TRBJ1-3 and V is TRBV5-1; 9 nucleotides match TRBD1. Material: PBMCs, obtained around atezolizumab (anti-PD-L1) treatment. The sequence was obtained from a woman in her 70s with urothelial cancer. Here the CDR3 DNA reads TGCGCCAGCAGCTTGGCAGGCCCGGGACAGGGCTTCGGAAACACCATATATTTT. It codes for CASSLAGPGQGFGNTIYF.